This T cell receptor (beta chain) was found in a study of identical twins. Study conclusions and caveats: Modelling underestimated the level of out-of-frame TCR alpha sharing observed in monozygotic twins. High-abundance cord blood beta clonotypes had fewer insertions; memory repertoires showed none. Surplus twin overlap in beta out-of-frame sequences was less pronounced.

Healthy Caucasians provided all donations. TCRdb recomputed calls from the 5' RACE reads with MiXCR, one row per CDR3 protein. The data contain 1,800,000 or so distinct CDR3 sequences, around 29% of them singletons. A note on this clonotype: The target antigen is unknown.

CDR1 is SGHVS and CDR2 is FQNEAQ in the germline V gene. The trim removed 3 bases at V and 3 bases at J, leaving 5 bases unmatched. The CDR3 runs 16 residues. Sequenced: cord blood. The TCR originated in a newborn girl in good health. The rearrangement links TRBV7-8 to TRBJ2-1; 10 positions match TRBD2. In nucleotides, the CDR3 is TGTGCCAGCAGCTTGTATACTAGCGGGGACTACAATGAGCAGTTCTTC. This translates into CASSLYTSGDYNEQFF. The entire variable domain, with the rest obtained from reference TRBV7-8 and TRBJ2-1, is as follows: GAGVSQSPRYKVAKRGQDVALRCDPISGHVSLFWYQQALGQGPEFLTYFQNEAQLDKSGLPSDRFFAERPEGSVSTLKIQRTQQEDSAVYLCASSLYTSGDYNEQFFGPGTRLTVL.